This TCR beta chain was identified in a study of tumor-infiltrating lymphocytes in primary liver carcinoma. Across the study: Men as well as women, aged 30 to 69 years, made up the patients.

Total RNA amounting to roughly 450 ng was the source from which TCR beta cDNA was made with a constant-region primer. Investigators got TCR beta libraries out of three nested multiplex PCR rounds, done with slightly modified ARM-PCR. Each of the first two PCR rounds ran nine to ten cycles with TRBV1-TRBV30 forward and C-beta reverse primers. TCRdb reprocessed the multiplex PCR reads via MiXCR and lists one record per CDR3 protein. The data contain about 210,000 distinct CDR3 sequences, over 80% of them singletons. The CDR3 loop spans 14 amino acids. V shed 4 bases and J shed 12 bases, with 22 bases lying between them. Germline CDR1 and CDR2: SGHNT and YYREEE (reference sequence). The study co-extracted DNA and RNA from about 20-30 mg of unsorted bulk tissue. Chronic HBV infection affected patients, none of whom had received treatment. The study sampled five separate regions from each tumor.

This chain links TRBV5-4 with TRBJ2-5; TRBD2 might be the D (6 bases). Sequencing used tumor tissue from primary liver carcinoma. This receptor was identified in a man aged 35 to 55 with primary liver carcinoma and hepatitis B virus infection. The chain's CDR3 is CASSVGTFQEIKYF. DNA of the CDR3: TGTGCCAGCAGCGTCGGGACTTTTCAAGAGATCAAGTACTTC.